The 8 T cell receptor beta chains below were found in one sample sequenced in a study of cytomegalovirus exposure and HLA in healthy donors. The PCR was carried out with 60 Vbeta primers and 13 Jbeta primers. Profiled with immunoSEQ multiplex PCR; TCRdb holds only in-frame clones, not every one. The sample has approximately 100,000 clones, 85% seen once; the top ten hold 7.4%. Material: PBMCs. These receptor sequences come from a man aged 35 to 55 in good health and CMV-seropositive.

V and J are TRBV28 and TRBJ2-3; D might be TRBD2 (6 bases). Germline V gene lookup returns CDR1 MDHEN and CDR2 SYDVKM. CDR3 length: 17 amino acids. Trimming took 5 bases from V and 1 from J, leaving 19 bases between them. CDR3 protein: CASSPQRGGTGTDTQYF. In DNA form, the CDR3 reads TGTGCCAGCAGTCCACAAAGAGGCGGGACCGGCACAGATACGCAGTATTTT.

This chain joins TRBV29-1 and TRBJ1-5, with D possibly TRBD1 on 6 matching bases. V was pared by 5 bases and J by 3 bases, with 17 bases between. The germline V gene has CDR1 SQVTM and CDR2 ANQGSEA. The CDR3 totals 15 residues. The CDR3 coding sequence is TGCAGCGTTCGCCTTACAGGGAACTACAATCAGCCCCAGCATTTT. Amino acid sequence: CSVRLTGNYNQPQHF.

The CDR3: CATRASGMTDTQYF. The DNA for the CDR3 is TGTGCCACGCGGGCTAGCGGGATGACAGATACGCAGTATTTT. V and J are TRBV7-9 and TRBJ2-3, with TRBD2 matching over 9 bases. Germline CDR1 SEHNR, CDR2 FQNEAQ (reference sequence). CDR3 length: 14 residues. V trimming: 10 bases; J trimming: 3 bases; junction bases outside the gene matches: 8.

The CDR3 DNA follows: TGTGCCAGCAGCCGAGAATGGGACAGCAACTACGAGCAGTACTTC. Translated: CASSREWDSNYEQYF. The chain carries TRBV7-9 and TRBJ2-5; 7 bases align to TRBD1. Judging by the DNA end, TRBJ2-7 fits better; the J call may be wrong. The CDR3 consists of 15 residues. Germline V gives CDR1 SEHNR, CDR2 FQNEAQ (reference sequence).

This clone has more than one count but fewer than ten. The rearrangement links TRBV18 to TRBJ1-3; TRBD1 agrees at 9 bases. This CDR3 is 16 amino acids long. Trimming took 0 bases from V and 4 from J; bases not matched to a gene: 4. Germline lookup yields CDR1 KGHSH and CDR2 LQKENI. The CDR3 DNA reads as TGTGCCAGCTCACCACCGAACAGGGGGCTCGGAAACACCATATATTTT. Translated: CASSPPNRGLGNTIYF.

This chain uses TRBV6-1 with TRBJ2-1; 12 bases are a match to TRBD2. Losses at the gene ends were 2 bases for V and 9 bases for J; bases not matched to a gene: 8. The CDR3 sequence is 16 residues long. Per germline, CDR1 MNHNS and CDR2 SASEGT. CDR3 residues: CASSENPLAGGFEQFF. CDR3 sequence (DNA): TGTGCCAGCAGTGAAAACCCTCTAGCGGGAGGGTTTGAGCAGTTCTTC.

This clone was seen only a few times. The chain carries TRBV4-1 and TRBJ2-1, with 8 bases that match TRBD2. Germline CDR1 reads MGHRA; CDR2 reads YSYEKL. The CDR3 extends over 16 amino acids. J lost 5 bases, V lost 0 bases, and 6 bases had no gene match. The CDR3 coding sequence is TGCGCCAGCAGCCAAGATAAGCTAGCGGGCAACAATGAGCAGTTCTTC. It codes for CASSQDKLAGNNEQFF.

The V call is TRBV9, the J call TRBJ2-4; TRBD1 matches at 9 bases. The CDR3 totals 17 residues. Germline V lookup: CDR1 SGDLS, CDR2 YYNGEE. V lost 3 bases to trimming and J lost 1 base; unmatched junction nucleotides: 8. CDR3 protein: CASSAGTGNGAKNIQYF. The CDR3 DNA reads as TGTGCCAGCAGCGCCGGGACAGGGAATGGGGCCAAAAACATTCAGTACTTC.